This note documents a single T cell receptor (beta chain) sequence. Its antigen is not identified. This sample is drawn from a study of T cell responses to AZD1222 COVID-19 vaccine. Points from the study as a whole: Reportedly, nearly half of unique spike TCRs recognized epitopes outside B.1.351/B.1.1.7 mutations. Among vaccine-associated CD4 TCRs, coverage spanned spike, with dominance at 160-218 and 743-854.

TCRdb keeps only in-frame clones here, not all; method: immunoSEQ multiplex PCR. The repertoire holds about 200,000 clones, with approximately 95% as singletons. Trimming at V came to 7 bases and at J to 0 bases, leaving 12 bases not matched to a gene. CDR1 is MNHEY and CDR2 is SMNVEV in the germline V gene (reference sequence). The CDR3 has 17 residues. This TCR came from an adult who received the AZD1222 COVID-19 vaccine. The sample consisted of peripheral blood, taken 28 days after the second AZD1222 dose. The chain carries TRBV27 and TRBJ2-7, with TRBD2 identical over 10 bases. In DNA, the CDR3 is TGTGCCAGCACAAAAATTTCGACTAGCGGGCTCTCCTACGAGCAGTACTTC. Its protein product is CASTKISTSGLSYEQYF.